This T cell receptor beta chain emerged from a study of blood T cell repertoires in COVID-19. Data came from immunoSEQ multiplex PCR; TCRdb stores just in-frame clones and leaves some out. The sample includes about 300,000 clones, approximately 85% of them seen just once. The table lists this clone with a few counts. The germline V gene has CDR1 SQVTM and CDR2 ANQGSEA. The CDR3 has 14 residues. Trimming cost V 5 bases and J 7 bases, with 17 bases left between them. This clonotype was sampled from a woman in her forties or fifties with acute or convalescent COVID-19. J is TRBJ2-2 and V is TRBV29-1, with D perhaps matching TRBD1 (6 bases). The sample comprised peripheral blood. This CDR3 reads CSVRNYRADGELFF. The CDR3 coding sequence is TGCAGCGTTCGAAACTACAGGGCTGACGGGGAGCTGTTTTTT.